This TCR beta chain is drawn from a study of cytomegalovirus exposure and HLA in healthy donors. General study results and limits: In a later analysis, CMV-associated beta chains were mostly HLA-associated, it appeared. Upon later analysis, TCR association rates were observed to vary by HLA locus, being highest for DRB1 and lowest for HLA-C. Earlier analysis yielded a pattern in which most TCR beta V segments were productive about 87% or about 30% of the time. V- and J-gene trimming in TCR beta was tied to a missense DCLRE1C variant by an analysis performed later.

V gave up 6 bases and J gave up 4 bases, with 13 bases separating them. This CDR3 has 13 amino acids. In germline, CDR1 is SGDLS, CDR2 YYNGEE. On this clone itself: Its antigen is currently unknown.

Primers included in the PCR were 60 Vbeta and 13 Jbeta primers. TCRdb keeps only in-frame clones here, not all; method: immunoSEQ multiplex PCR. The sample has about 160,000 clones; approximately 88% are singletons. The sample comprised PBMCs. This chain uses TRBV9 with TRBJ1-1; a weak D match, TRBD1 (5 bases). The receptor was isolated from a boy aged 2 to 10 in good health and CMV-seronegative. The chain's CDR3 is CASIGGLGTEAFF. The CDR3 DNA reads TGTGCCAGCATCGGGGGACTGGGCACTGAAGCTTTCTTT.